This T cell receptor (beta chain) is drawn from a study of T-cell memory formation after mild COVID-19. Study background: For the most part, TCR clusters were specific to one donor.

The germline CDR1 and CDR2 sequences are SQVTM and ANQGSEA. The CDR3 is made up of 13 amino acids. The V end lost 0 bases, the J end lost 4 bases, and 8 bases lay between the germline ends. The table lists this clonotype with many counts. Antigen unknown. One entry per CDR3 protein, called by TCRdb with MiXCR from the 5' RACE reads. Of a few hundred thousand distinct CDR3 sequences listed, 13% to 15% are singletons. Findings of the study overall: Contracting clones from day 15 to 85 showed balanced CD4/CD8; later expanders favored CD4+. Clones that contracted clustered mainly in CM and EM if CD4+ and in EMRA if CD8+. Among clones peaking at day 37 in the second wave, SARS-CoV-2 specificity remained unconfirmed.

The chain couples TRBV29-1 to TRBJ2-3, with a possible D match to TRBD2 (5 bases). This clonotype was obtained from a young man who had mild COVID-19 (a few samples of this study predate the infection). Cell type and time point are not known. The sequenced sample consisted of PBMCs or a T cell subset sorted from them (not recorded which). The CDR3 sequence is CSVEESGADTQYF. Here the CDR3 DNA reads TGCAGCGTTGAAGAGTCCGGGGCAGATACGCAGTATTTT.